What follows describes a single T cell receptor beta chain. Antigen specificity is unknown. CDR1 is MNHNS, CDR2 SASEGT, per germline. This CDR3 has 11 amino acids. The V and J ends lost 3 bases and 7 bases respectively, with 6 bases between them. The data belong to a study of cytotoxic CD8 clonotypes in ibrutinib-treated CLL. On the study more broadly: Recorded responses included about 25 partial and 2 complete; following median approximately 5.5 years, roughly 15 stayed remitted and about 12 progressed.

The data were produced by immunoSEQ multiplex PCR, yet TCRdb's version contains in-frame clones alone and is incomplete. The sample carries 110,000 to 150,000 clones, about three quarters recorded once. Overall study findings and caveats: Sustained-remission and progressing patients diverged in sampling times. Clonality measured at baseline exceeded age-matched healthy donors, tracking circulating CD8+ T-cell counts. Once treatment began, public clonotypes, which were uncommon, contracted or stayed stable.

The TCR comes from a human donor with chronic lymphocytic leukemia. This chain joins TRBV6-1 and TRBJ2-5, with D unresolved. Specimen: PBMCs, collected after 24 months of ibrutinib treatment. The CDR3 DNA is TGTGCCAGCAGTGAGTCCCCGACCCAGTACTTC. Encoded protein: CASSESPTQYF.